This T cell receptor (beta chain) was identified during a study of somatic mutations in cytotoxic T cells in rheumatoid arthritis. Findings and limits, study-wide: Age-dependent increases in CD8+ clonality occurred in rheumatoid arthritis patients but not in healthy controls.

Positive magnetic bead selection, which isolated the CD4+ and CD8+ cells, was followed by a flow cytometry check of purity. Assay used: immunoSEQ multiplex PCR; TCRdb lists only in-frame clones, some missing. The sample records fewer than 20,000 clones, roughly four fifths being singletons. With regard to this clone: Its specificity is not known.

The V and J ends lost 5 bases and 5 bases, in that order; junction bases with no gene match: 7. This CDR3 is 14 amino acids long. Germline V gene data show CDR1 as MNHEY and CDR2 as SMNVEV (reference sequence). The source material was CD8+ T cells sorted from blood. V is TRBV27 and J is TRBJ2-5, with 8 bases identical to TRBD2. This TCR derives from an adult with rheumatoid arthritis. CDR3 DNA sequence: TGTGCCAGCAGTAGGCTAGCGGGCTGGGAGACCCAGTACTTC. Translation gives CASSRLAGWETQYF.